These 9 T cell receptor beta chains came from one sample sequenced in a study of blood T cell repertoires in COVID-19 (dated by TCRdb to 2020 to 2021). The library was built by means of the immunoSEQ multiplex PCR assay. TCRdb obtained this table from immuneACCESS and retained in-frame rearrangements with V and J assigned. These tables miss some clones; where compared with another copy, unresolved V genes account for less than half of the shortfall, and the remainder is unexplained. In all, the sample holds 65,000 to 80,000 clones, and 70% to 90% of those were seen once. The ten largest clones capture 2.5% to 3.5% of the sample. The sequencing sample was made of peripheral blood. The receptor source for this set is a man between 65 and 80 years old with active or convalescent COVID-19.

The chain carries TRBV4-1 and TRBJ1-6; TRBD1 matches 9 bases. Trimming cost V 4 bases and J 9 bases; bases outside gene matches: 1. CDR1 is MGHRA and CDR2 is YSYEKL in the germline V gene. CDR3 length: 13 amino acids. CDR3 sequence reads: CASSPDRGSPLHF. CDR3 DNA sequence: TGCGCCAGCAGCCCGGACAGGGGTTCACCCCTCCACTTT.

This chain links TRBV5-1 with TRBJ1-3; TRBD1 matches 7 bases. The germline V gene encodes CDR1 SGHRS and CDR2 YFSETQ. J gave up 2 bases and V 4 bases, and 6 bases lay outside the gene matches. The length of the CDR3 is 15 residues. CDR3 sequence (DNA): TGCGCCAGCAGCCTTGATACAGGGGCTGGAAACACCATATATTTT. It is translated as CASSLDTGAGNTIYF.

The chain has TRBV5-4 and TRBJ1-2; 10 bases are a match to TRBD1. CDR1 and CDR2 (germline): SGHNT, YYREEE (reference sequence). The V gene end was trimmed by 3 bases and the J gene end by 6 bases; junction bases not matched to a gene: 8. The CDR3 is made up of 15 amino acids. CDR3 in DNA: TGTGCCAGCAGCTCCCCCGACAGGGGGCTTAATGGCTACACCTTC. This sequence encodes CASSSPDRGLNGYTF.

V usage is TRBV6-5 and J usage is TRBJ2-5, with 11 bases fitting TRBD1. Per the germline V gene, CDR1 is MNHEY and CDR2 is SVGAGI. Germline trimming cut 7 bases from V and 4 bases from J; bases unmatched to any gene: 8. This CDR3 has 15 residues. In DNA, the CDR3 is TGTGCCAGCACCACATTGGACAGGGGGCTAGAGACCCAGTACTTC. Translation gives CASTTLDRGLETQYF.

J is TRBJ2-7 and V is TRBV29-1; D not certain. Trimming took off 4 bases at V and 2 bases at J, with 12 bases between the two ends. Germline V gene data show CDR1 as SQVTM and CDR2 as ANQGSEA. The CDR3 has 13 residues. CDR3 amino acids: CSVGSDSPYEQYF. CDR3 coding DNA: TGCAGCGTTGGAAGCGATAGCCCCTACGAGCAGTACTTC.

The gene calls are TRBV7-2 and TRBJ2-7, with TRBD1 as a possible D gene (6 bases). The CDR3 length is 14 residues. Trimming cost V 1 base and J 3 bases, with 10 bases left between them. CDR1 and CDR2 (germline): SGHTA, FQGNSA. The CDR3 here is CASSLGAQGYEQYF. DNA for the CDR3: TGTGCCAGCAGCTTAGGAGCACAGGGCTACGAGCAGTACTTC.

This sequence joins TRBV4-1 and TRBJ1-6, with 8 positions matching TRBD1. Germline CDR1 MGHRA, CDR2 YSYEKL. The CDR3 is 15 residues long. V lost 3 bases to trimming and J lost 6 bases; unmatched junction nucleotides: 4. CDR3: CASSQGTGFNSPLHF. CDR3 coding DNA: TGCGCCAGCAGCCAGGGGACAGGTTTTAATTCACCCCTCCACTTT.

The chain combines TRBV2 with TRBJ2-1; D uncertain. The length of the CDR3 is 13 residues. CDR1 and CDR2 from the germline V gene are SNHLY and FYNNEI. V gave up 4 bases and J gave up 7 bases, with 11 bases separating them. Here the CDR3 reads CASSGVPRNEQFF. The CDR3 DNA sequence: TGTGCCAGCAGTGGGGTCCCTAGGAATGAGCAGTTCTTC.

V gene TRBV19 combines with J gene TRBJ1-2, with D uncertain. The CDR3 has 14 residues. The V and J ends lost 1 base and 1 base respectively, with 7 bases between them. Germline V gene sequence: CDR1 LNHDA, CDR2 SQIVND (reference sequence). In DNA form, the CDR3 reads TGTGCCAGTAGTATAGGACAATTTAACTATGGCTACACCTTC. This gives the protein CASSIGQFNYGYTF.